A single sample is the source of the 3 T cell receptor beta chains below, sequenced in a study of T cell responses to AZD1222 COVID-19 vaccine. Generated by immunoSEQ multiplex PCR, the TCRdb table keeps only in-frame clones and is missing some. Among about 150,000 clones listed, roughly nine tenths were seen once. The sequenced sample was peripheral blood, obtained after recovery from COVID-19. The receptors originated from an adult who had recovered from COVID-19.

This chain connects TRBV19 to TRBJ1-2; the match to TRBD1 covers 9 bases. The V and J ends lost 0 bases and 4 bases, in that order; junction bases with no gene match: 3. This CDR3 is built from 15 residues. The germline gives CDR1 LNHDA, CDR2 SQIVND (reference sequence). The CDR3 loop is CASSIETGGGYGYTF. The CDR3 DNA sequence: TGTGCCAGTAGTATAGAGACAGGGGGAGGCTATGGCTACACCTTC.

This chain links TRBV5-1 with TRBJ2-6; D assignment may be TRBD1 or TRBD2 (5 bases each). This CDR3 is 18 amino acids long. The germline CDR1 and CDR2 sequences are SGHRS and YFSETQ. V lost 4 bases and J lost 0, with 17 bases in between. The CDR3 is CASSALPGAGSGANVLTF. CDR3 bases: TGCGCCAGCAGCGCTCTCCCCGGGGCTGGCTCTGGGGCCAACGTCCTGACTTTC.

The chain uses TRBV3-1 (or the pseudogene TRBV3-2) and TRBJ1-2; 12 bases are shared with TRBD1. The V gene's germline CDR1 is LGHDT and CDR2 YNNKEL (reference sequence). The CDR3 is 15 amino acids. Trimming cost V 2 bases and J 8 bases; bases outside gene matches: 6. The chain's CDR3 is CASSQTAGTGGGYTF. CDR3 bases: TGTGCCAGCAGCCAAACCGCCGGGACAGGGGGCGGCTACACCTTC.